This T cell receptor beta chain derives from a study of spatial heterogeneity in lung cancer. Every TCR cDNA molecule bore its own unique molecular identifier. TCRdb analysed the 5' RACE reads with MiXCR anew, one entry per CDR3 protein. The sample lists about 92,000 distinct CDR3 sequences, about an eighth occurring once. Sample time point: sample taken at primary tumor resection. The CDR3 has 16 residues. Germline trimming cut 3 bases from V and 1 base from J; bases unmatched to any gene: 4. Looked up from germline, CDR1 is KGHDR and CDR2 is SFDVKD. V is TRBV24-1 and J is TRBJ2-2, with 7 bases aligning to TRBD1. The sample here was PBMCs, taken at surgery. This TCR came from a male donor with early-stage non-small cell lung cancer. CDR3 protein: CATSDNRGWNTGELFF. The CDR3 bases are TGTGCCACCAGTGATAACAGGGGCTGGAACACCGGGGAGCTGTTTTTT.